This T cell receptor beta chain is drawn from a study of CD8+ T cells in alopecia areata. Following RNA extraction, reverse transcription yielded cDNA that acted as the sequencing template. Using immunoSEQ multiplex PCR, the repertoire was profiled, and TCRdb retains in-frame clones only, with some absent. The sample includes about 6,900 clones, around two thirds of them seen just once. Study-level findings and limits: Tofacitinib significantly lowered scalp clonality and expanded CD8+ clones among the top 100.

In regard to this clone: What it binds is unknown.

This sample's treatment: oral pan-JAK inhibitor, 5-10 mg twice daily. Peripheral blood, together with lesional scalp punch biopsies, was collected from alopecia areata patients. The clonotype was recovered from a human donor with alopecia areata. The sequences come from skin, collected at week 4, from a patient treated with tofacitinib.

The CDR3 spells CASSLVGRELNEQYF. As DNA, the CDR3 is TGTGCCAGCAGCTTAGTAGGCCGAGAACTTAACGAGCAGTACTTC. V usage is TRBV7-9 and J usage is TRBJ2-7; D is uncertain. CDR3 length: 15 residues. In germline, CDR1 is SEHNR, CDR2 FQNEAQ (reference sequence). The germline V and J ends were trimmed by 1 base and 5 bases, with 15 bases remaining between them.